The 27 T cell receptor beta chains presented below share a single source sample, sequenced in a study of T-cell memory formation after mild COVID-19. Via MiXCR, TCRdb re-called the 5' RACE reads, giving one row per CDR3 protein. The table lists some 50,000 distinct CDR3 sequences, roughly 27% of them singletons. The material sequenced was PBMCs or a T cell subset sorted from them (not recorded which). These receptors all stem from a man aged 18 to 29 who had mild COVID-19 (a few samples of this study predate the infection). Cell type and time point are not known.

This clonotype occurred once. The chain has TRBV25-1 and TRBJ1-1, with no clear D. This CDR3 is 12 amino acids long. CDR1 and CDR2 (germline): MGHDK, SYGVNS. Deletions cut 6 bases from V and 8 bases from J, with 13 bases between. CDR3 sequence reads: CASRTPAYEAFF. CDR3 sequence (DNA): TGTGCCAGCAGGACCCCGGCGTACGAAGCTTTCTTT. The full variable domain, with the rest looked up from reference TRBV25-1 and TRBJ1-1, is EADIYQTPRYLVIGTGKKITLECSQTMGHDKMYWYQQDPGMELHLIHYSYGVNSTEKGDLSSESTVSRIRTEHFPLTLESARPSHTSQYLCASRTPAYEAFFGQGTRLTVV.

This rearrangement joins TRBV5-1 to TRBJ2-1, with 9 positions matching TRBD2. V gave up 2 bases and J gave up 9 bases; unmatched junction bases: 6. From germline, CDR1 is SGHRS and CDR2 YFSETQ. This CDR3 comprises 14 residues. CDR3 DNA: TGCGCCAGCAGCTTAGCTAGCGGGGTTCTTGAGCAGTTCTTC. It codes for CASSLASGVLEQFF.

A few counts support this clonotype. The chain uses TRBV21-1 and TRBJ2-7; the D call TRBD2 from the table was never checked on the DNA. TRBV21-1 is a documented pseudogene. CDR3 length: 14 residues. The chain's CDR3 is CAKPPGGPADEQYF. In DNA form, the CDR3 reads TGTGCCAAGCCCCCGGGAGGGCCGGCGGACGAGCAGTACTTC.

The chain is built from TRBV5-1 and TRBJ2-3; D unresolved. Between the trimmed V and J ends, which lost 0 bases and 2 bases, there was a span of 10 bases. Germline assignment: CDR1 SGHRS and CDR2 YFSETQ. This CDR3 is built from 15 residues. The CDR3 nucleotides read TGCGCCAGCAGCTTGGTGGTCGGAGACACAGATACGCAGTATTTT. This encodes CASSLVVGDTDTQYF.

This clonotype showed up many times. The chain carries TRBV27 and TRBJ2-7, with TRBD1 matching 7 bases. The CDR3 covers 16 residues. CDR1 is MNHEY, CDR2 SMNVEV, per germline (reference sequence). After removal of 6 bases from V and 4 bases from J, the junction contained 15 bases not matched to a gene. CDR3 in amino acids: CASSKTLDRDNYEQYF. DNA of the CDR3: TGTGCCAGCAGCAAAACTCTTGACAGGGATAATTACGAGCAGTACTTC.

Many counts were recorded for this clonotype. The V call is TRBV6-5, the J call TRBJ2-7; maybe TRBD1 (5 bases). Germline CDR1 MNHEY, CDR2 SVGAGI. The V end lost 0 bases, the J end lost 6 bases, and 12 bases lay between the germline ends. The CDR3 sequence is 14 residues long. The CDR3 coding sequence is TGTGCCAGCAGTTACTCCAGGGTCGCCCTCGAGCAGTACTTC. Amino acid sequence: CASSYSRVALEQYF.

CDR3: CASSPPKRGSADTQYF. As DNA, the CDR3 is TGTGCCAGCAGCCCGCCGAAGCGGGGATCTGCAGATACGCAGTATTTT. V and J are TRBV7-9 and TRBJ2-3; 7 bases align to TRBD2. With V trimmed by 5 bases and J by 4 bases, 12 bases remained unmatched. CDR1 is SEHNR, CDR2 FQNEAQ, per germline (reference sequence). The CDR3 loop spans 16 amino acids.

The chain links TRBV15 to TRBJ1-2; D not certain. Per germline, CDR1 LNHNV and CDR2 YYDKDF (reference sequence). The length of the CDR3 is 15 residues. Trimming removed 0 bases at V and 8 bases at J, with 16 bases between. The chain's CDR3 is CATSRDLGFWVGYTF. The CDR3 DNA follows: TGTGCCACCAGCAGAGATCTGGGATTCTGGGTCGGCTACACCTTC.

A few counts support this clonotype. The genes are TRBV19 and TRBJ2-1; no clear D gene. CDR1 and CDR2 from the germline V gene are LNHDA and SQIVND (reference sequence). The length of the CDR3 is 14 residues. The V gene lost 3 bases and the J gene lost 4 bases, with 10 bases spanning the gap. Written as DNA, the CDR3 is TGTGCCAGTAGTATTAGTGGCAGGTACAATGAGCAGTTCTTC. This gives the protein CASSISGRYNEQFF.

V gene TRBV7-8 combines with J gene TRBJ1-2; D may be TRBD1 (5 bases). Trimming took off 5 bases at V and 0 bases at J, with 10 bases between the two ends. The CDR3 covers 14 residues. Germline V lookup: CDR1 SGHVS, CDR2 FQNEAQ. CDR3 residues: CASSLLTANYGYTF. As DNA, the CDR3 is TGTGCCAGCAGCCTATTGACAGCTAACTATGGCTACACCTTC.

In its sample, this clonotype was seen a few times. The chain joins TRBV14 to TRBJ2-6, with no clear D. The germline gives CDR1 SGHDN, CDR2 FVKESK. V was shortened by 3 bases and J by 0 bases, with 18 bases between the two germline ends. The CDR3 extends over 19 amino acids. The CDR3 region is CASSHPRSRRSSGANVLTF. The CDR3 DNA reads TGTGCCAGCAGCCATCCAAGGAGCAGGCGAAGCTCTGGGGCCAACGTCCTGACTTTC.

The chain combines TRBV6-5 with TRBJ2-1; 7 nucleotides agree with TRBD1. The CDR3 is made up of 13 amino acids. Trimming cost V 6 bases and J 4 bases; bases outside gene matches: 3. Germline assignment: CDR1 MNHEY and CDR2 SVGAGI. The CDR3 region is CASSRQGYNEQFF. CDR3 DNA: TGTGCCAGCAGCCGACAGGGATACAATGAGCAGTTCTTC.

This rearrangement joins TRBV11-2 to TRBJ2-4; TRBD1 matches at 7 bases. CDR3 length: 16 amino acids. The germline V gene has CDR1 SGHAT and CDR2 FQNNGV. Trimming at V came to 6 bases and at J to 3 bases, leaving 11 bases not matched to a gene. The DNA of the CDR3 is TGTGCCAGCAGGAGAAGAAATACAGGGGACAAAAACATTCAGTACTTC. Translating it yields CASRRRNTGDKNIQYF.

This clonotype was seen more than once but under ten times. This chain connects TRBV5-1 to TRBJ1-1, with unresolved D. CDR3 length equals 14 residues. The germline V gene has CDR1 SGHRS and CDR2 YFSETQ. V lost 4 bases and J lost 8, with 18 bases in between. The CDR3 loop is CASSRTARRFEAFF. The DNA of the CDR3 is TGCGCCAGCAGCAGGACGGCCCGAAGGTTCGAAGCTTTCTTT.

This clonotype was observed a handful of times. The chain uses TRBV5-1 and TRBJ2-3, with D possibly TRBD1 on 6 matching bases. Germline V gene lookup returns CDR1 SGHRS and CDR2 YFSETQ. The CDR3 length is 15 residues. Trimming left V 3 bases short and J 0 bases short, with 11 bases between. The CDR3 loop is CASSWYRESTDTQYF. The CDR3 DNA reads as TGCGCCAGCAGCTGGTACAGGGAAAGCACAGATACGCAGTATTTT.

This clonotype was seen more than once but under ten times. The CDR3 DNA follows: TGTGCCAGCGGGGGGGTGACAGGGTTTGGCTACACCTTC. This sequence encodes CASGGVTGFGYTF. The J gene is TRBJ1-2, the V gene TRBV2; 7 bases agree with TRBD1. Germline V gene sequence: CDR1 SNHLY, CDR2 FYNNEI. V shed 8 bases and J 7 bases; nucleotides not matched to a gene: 10. The CDR3 contains 13 residues.

The V gene is TRBV3-1, the J gene TRBJ2-3; no clear D. V lost 4 bases to trimming and J lost 6 bases, with 17 bases between them. The germline V gene has CDR1 LGHDT and CDR2 YNNKEL (reference sequence). The CDR3 spans 15 residues. Here the CDR3 reads CASSPAAPIGDTQYF. CDR3 DNA: TGTGCCAGCAGCCCGGCAGCCCCGATTGGGGATACGCAGTATTTT.

The rearrangement links TRBV29-1 to TRBJ2-5; the match to TRBD2 covers 16 bases. The ends lost 6 bases at V and 4 bases at J; junction bases unmatched: 5. Germline CDR1 SQVTM, CDR2 ANQGSEA. This CDR3 is built from 15 residues. The CDR3 reads CSVTGLAGGRETQYF. The CDR3 DNA is TGCAGCGTGACGGGACTAGCGGGGGGGCGAGAGACCCAGTACTTC.

This clonotype appeared a few times. The chain has TRBV11-2 and TRBJ2-3; TRBD2 might be the D (7 bases). Germline CDR1 reads SGHAT; CDR2 reads FQNNGV. Trimming took off 3 bases at V and 0 bases at J, with 10 bases between the two ends. The CDR3 has 15 residues. CDR3 in amino acids: CASSFGGASTDTQYF. Written as DNA, the CDR3 is TGTGCCAGCAGCTTTGGGGGGGCCAGCACAGATACGCAGTATTTT.

The chain joins TRBV4-1 to TRBJ2-3, with D possibly called TRBD1 or TRBD2 (5 bases each). CDR1 is MGHRA, CDR2 YSYEKL, per germline. The CDR3 consists of 16 residues. Trimming stripped 0 bases from V and 8 bases from J, with 18 bases between. CDR3 nucleotide sequence: TGCGCCAGCAGCCAAGAGGGGGTTGGCAGGAGCCCTACGCAGTATTTT. It translates to CASSQEGVGRSPTQYF.

This clonotype was recorded many times. The chain recombines TRBV6-2 or TRBV6-3 with TRBJ2-6; D gene ambiguous. CDR1 and CDR2 from the germline V gene are MNHEY and SVGEGT. The V and J ends lost 3 bases and 0 bases respectively, with 6 bases between them. This CDR3 has 15 amino acids. The CDR3 spells CASSYSSSGANVLTF. The CDR3 DNA reads TGTGCCAGCAGTTATAGCAGCTCTGGGGCCAACGTCCTGACTTTC.

The chain recombines TRBV4-2 with TRBJ2-7, with 7 bases lining up with TRBD1. V gave up 3 bases and J gave up 6 bases; unmatched junction bases: 11. The CDR3 is 15 amino acids. The germline CDR1 and CDR2 sequences are LGHNA and YNFKEQ. The CDR3 loop is CASSHLLDRVGEQYF. The DNA for the CDR3 is TGTGCCAGCAGCCATCTATTAGACAGGGTCGGCGAGCAGTACTTC.

This chain connects TRBV7-9 to TRBJ1-2; 7 bases are shared with TRBD1. In germline, CDR1 is SEHNR, CDR2 FQNEAQ (reference sequence). Unmatched junction bases numbered 7, after V lost 5 bases and J lost 7 bases. CDR3 length equals 13 residues. The CDR3 loop reads CASSAQGDAGYTF. The CDR3, as DNA: TGTGCCAGCAGCGCGCAGGGGGATGCTGGCTACACCTTC.

This chain joins TRBV12-3 or TRBV12-4 and TRBJ2-3, with D perhaps matching TRBD2 (6 bases). Trimming removed 3 bases from V and 8 bases from J, with 18 bases in between. There are 15 residues in the CDR3. CDR3 sequence reads: CASSLNGGGLFTQYF. Here the CDR3 DNA reads TGTGCCAGCAGTTTGAACGGTGGGGGACTTTTTACGCAGTATTTT.

V is TRBV7-9 and J is TRBJ2-7; no definite D call. V lost 0 bases and J lost 3, with 12 bases in between. Per the germline V gene, CDR1 is SEHNR and CDR2 is FQNEAQ (reference sequence). The CDR3 contains 15 residues. Here the CDR3 reads CASSLAPGIYYEQYF. DNA for the CDR3: TGTGCCAGCAGCTTAGCGCCAGGAATATACTACGAGCAGTACTTC.

The chain couples TRBV7-8 to TRBJ2-1, with D hard to call. Looked up from germline, CDR1 is SGHVS and CDR2 is FQNEAQ. The CDR3 runs 14 residues. V lost 5 bases, J lost 4 bases, and 12 bases lay in between. Here the CDR3 reads CASSPTRRYNEQFF. The CDR3 coding sequence is TGTGCCAGCAGCCCCACTCGACGTTACAATGAGCAGTTCTTC.

The genes are TRBV6-5 and TRBJ1-2; D unresolved. The germline CDR1 and CDR2 sequences are MNHEY and SVGAGI. The CDR3 loop spans 15 amino acids. Trimming stripped 2 bases from V and 0 bases from J, with 10 bases between. In DNA form, the CDR3 reads TGTGCCAGCAGTTACGGAGGAGAAGCTAACTATGGCTACACCTTC. Amino acid sequence: CASSYGGEANYGYTF.